Detailed here is one TCR beta chain. The data are from a study of control samples from healthy donors and cancer patients. The CDR3 contains 17 residues. Germline CDR1 SGHDN, CDR2 FVKESK. Trimming stripped 0 bases from V and 2 bases from J, with 11 bases between. Data came from immunoSEQ multiplex PCR; TCRdb stores just in-frame clones and leaves some out. The sample table includes 150,000 to 200,000 clones. Sequenced: blood. The chain employs TRBV14 and TRBJ2-6; no reliable D call. The receptor was derived from a woman in her 30s in good health. The CDR3 loop is CASSQDLTTAGANVLTF. CDR3 coding DNA: TGTGCCAGCAGCCAAGATCTAACAACTGCTGGGGCCAACGTCCTGACTTTC.